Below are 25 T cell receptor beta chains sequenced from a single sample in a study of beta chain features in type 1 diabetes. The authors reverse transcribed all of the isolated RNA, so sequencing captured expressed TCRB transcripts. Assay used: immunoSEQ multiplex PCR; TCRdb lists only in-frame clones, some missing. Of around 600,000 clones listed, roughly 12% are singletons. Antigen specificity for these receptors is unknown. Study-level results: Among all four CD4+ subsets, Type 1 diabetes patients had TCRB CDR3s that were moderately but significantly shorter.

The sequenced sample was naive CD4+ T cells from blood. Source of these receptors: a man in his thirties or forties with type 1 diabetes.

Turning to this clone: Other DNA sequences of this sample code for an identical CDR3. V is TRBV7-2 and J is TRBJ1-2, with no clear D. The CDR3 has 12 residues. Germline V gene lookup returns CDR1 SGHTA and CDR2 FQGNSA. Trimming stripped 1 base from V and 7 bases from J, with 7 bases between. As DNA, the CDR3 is TGTGCCAGCAGCTTAGGTCTTGCTGGCTACACCTTC. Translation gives CASSLGLAGYTF.

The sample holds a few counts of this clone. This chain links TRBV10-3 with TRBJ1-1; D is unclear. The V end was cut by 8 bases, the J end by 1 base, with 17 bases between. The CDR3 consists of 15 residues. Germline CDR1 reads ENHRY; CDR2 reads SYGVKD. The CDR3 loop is CAIRSLGQTNTEAFF. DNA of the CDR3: TGTGCCATCCGAAGCCTGGGCCAAACGAACACTGAAGCTTTCTTT.

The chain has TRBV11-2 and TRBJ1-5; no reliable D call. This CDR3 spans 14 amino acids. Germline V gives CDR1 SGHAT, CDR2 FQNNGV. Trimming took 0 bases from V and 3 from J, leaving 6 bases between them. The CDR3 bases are TGTGCCAGCAGCTTAGACGGGGTCAATCAGCCCCAGCATTTT. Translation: CASSLDGVNQPQHF.

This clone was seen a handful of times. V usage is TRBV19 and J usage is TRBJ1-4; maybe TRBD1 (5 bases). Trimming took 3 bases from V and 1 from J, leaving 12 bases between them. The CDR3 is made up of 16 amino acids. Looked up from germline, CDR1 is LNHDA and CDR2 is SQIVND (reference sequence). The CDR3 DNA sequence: TGTGCCAGTAGTATGTCGACAGCCTTAACTAATGAAAAACTGTTTTTT. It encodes CASSMSTALTNEKLFF. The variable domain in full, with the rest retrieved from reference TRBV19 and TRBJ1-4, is DGGITQSPKYLFRKEGQNVTLSCEQNLNHDAMYWYRQDPGQGLRLIYYSQIVNDFQKGDIAEGYSVSREKKESFPLTVTSAQKNPTAFYLCASSMSTALTNEKLFFGSGTQLSVL.

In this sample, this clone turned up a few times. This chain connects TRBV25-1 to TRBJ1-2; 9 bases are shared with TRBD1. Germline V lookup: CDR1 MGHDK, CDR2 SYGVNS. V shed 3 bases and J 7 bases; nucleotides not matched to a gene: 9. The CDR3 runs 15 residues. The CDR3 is CASSDLGTGLPGYTF. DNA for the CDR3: TGTGCCAGCAGTGATCTTGGGACAGGGCTTCCTGGCTACACCTTC.

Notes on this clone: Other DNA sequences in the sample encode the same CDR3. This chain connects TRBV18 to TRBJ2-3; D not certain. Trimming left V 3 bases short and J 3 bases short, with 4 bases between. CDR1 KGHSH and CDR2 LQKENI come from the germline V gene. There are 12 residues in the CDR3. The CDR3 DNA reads TGTGCCAGCTCACCGAATACAGATACGCAGTATTTT. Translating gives CASSPNTDTQYF.

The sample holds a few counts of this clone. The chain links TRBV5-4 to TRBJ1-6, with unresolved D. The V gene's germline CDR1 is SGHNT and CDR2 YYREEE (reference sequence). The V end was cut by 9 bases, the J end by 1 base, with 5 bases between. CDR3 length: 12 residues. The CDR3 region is CAIGSYNSPLHF. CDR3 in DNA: TGTGCCATAGGATCCTATAATTCACCCCTCCACTTT.

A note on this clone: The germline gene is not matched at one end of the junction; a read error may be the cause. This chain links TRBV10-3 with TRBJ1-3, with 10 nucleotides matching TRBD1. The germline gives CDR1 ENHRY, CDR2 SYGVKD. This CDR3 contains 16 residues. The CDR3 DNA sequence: TGTGCCATCATGTCGGACAGGGGGTTCTCTGGAAACACCATACATTTT. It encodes CAIMSDRGFSGNTIHF.

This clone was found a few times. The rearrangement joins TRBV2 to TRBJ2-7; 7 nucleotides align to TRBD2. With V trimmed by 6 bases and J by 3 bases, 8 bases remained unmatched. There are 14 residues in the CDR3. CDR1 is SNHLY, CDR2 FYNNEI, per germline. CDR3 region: CASSGRYLHYEQYF. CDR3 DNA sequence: TGTGCCAGCAGCGGGAGGTACCTTCACTACGAGCAGTACTTC.

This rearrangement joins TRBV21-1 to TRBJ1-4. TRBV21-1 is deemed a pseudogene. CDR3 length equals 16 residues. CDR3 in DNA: TGTGCCAGCAAACCCAATCGGGGCCCGGTAAATGAAAAACTGTTTTTT. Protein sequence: CASKPNRGPVNEKLFF.

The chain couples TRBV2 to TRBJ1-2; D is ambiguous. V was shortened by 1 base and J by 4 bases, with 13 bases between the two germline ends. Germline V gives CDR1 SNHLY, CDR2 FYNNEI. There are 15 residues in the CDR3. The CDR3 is CASSEEVLTAYGYTF. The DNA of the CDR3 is TGTGCCAGCAGTGAAGAAGTCCTCACCGCCTATGGCTACACCTTC.

CDR3 nucleotide sequence: TGTGCCAGCAGCTTAGACAGGCGCGAGCAGTACTTC. Translation gives CASSLDRREQYF. The rearrangement joins TRBV7-3 to TRBJ2-7, with D maybe TRBD1 (6 bases). Trimming cost V 2 bases and J 6 bases, with 8 bases left between them. Per germline, CDR1 SGHTA and CDR2 FQGTGA. The CDR3 contains 12 residues.

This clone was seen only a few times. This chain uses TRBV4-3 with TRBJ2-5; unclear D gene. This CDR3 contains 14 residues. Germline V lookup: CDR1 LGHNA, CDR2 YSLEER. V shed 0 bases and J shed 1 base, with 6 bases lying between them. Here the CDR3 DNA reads TGCGCCAGCAGCCAAGATCGGTCCCAAGAGACCCAGTACTTC. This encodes CASSQDRSQETQYF.

The CDR3 sequence is CASSPTRTGGNEKLFF. The DNA for the CDR3 is TGTGCCAGCAGTCCCACGCGCACCGGAGGGAATGAAAAACTGTTTTTT. The J gene is TRBJ1-4, the V gene TRBV13; D is undetermined. The V end lost 6 bases, the J end lost 5 bases, and 19 bases lay between the germline ends. Germline assignment: CDR1 PRHDT and CDR2 FYEKMQ (reference sequence). This CDR3 has 16 residues.

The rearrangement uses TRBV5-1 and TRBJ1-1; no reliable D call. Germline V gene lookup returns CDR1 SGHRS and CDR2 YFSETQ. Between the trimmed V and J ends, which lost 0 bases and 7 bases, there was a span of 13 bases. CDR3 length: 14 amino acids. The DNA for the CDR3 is TGCGCCAGCAGCTTGGATAGGGTTTCAATTGAAGCTTTCTTT. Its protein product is CASSLDRVSIEAFF.

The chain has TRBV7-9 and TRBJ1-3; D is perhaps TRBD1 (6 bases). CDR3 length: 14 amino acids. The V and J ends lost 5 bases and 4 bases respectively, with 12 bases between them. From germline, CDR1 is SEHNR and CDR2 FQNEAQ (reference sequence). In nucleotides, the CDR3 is TGTGCCAGCAGCCCGACGGGACAAGGAAACACCATATATTTT. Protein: CASSPTGQGNTIYF.

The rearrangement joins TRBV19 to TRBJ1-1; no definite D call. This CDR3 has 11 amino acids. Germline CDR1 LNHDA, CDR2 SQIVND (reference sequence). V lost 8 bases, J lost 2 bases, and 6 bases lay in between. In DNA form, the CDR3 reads TGTGCCAGTGCAGCAAACACTGAAGCTTTCTTT. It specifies CASAANTEAFF.

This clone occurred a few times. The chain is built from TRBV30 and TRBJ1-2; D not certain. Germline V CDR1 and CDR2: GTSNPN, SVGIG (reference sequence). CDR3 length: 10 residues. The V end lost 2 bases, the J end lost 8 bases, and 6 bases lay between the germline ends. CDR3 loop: CAWSKDGYTF. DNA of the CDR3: TGTGCCTGGAGTAAGGACGGCTACACCTTC.

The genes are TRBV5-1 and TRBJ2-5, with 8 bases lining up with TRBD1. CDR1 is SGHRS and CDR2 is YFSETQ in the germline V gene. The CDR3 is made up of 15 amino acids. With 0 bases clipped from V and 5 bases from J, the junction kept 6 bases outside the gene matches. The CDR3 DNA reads TGCGCCAGCAGCTTGGCGGACAGGGAAGGGGAGACCCAGTACTTC. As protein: CASSLADREGETQYF.

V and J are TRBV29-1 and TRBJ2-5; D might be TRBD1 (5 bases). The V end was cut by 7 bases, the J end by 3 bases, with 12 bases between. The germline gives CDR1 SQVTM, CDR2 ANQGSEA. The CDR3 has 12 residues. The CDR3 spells CSAGHGKETQYF. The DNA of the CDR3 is TGCAGCGCCGGACACGGAAAAGAGACCCAGTACTTC.

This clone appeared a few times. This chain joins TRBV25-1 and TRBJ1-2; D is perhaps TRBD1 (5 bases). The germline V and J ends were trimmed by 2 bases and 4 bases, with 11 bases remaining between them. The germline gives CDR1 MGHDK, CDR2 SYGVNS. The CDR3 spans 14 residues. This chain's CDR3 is CASSEGQPGYGYTF. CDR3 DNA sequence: TGTGCCAGCAGTGAAGGACAACCCGGCTATGGCTACACCTTC.

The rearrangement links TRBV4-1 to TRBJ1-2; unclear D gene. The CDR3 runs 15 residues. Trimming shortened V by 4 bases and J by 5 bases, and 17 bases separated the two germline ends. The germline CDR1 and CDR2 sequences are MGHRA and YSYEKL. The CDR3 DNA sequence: TGCGCCAGCAGCCTCCCCGACGGGTTTGCGTATGGCTACACCTTC. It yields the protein CASSLPDGFAYGYTF.

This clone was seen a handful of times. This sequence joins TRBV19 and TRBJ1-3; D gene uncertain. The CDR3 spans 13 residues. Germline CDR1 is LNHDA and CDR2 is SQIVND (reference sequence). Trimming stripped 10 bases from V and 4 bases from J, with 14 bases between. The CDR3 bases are TGTGCCATAAAACCGGACGGCGGAAACACCATATATTTT. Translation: CAIKPDGGNTIYF. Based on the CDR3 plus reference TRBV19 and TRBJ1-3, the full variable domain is DGGITQSPKYLFRKEGQNVTLSCEQNLNHDAMYWYRQDPGQGLRLIYYSQIVNDFQKGDIAEGYSVSREKKESFPLTVTSAQKNPTAFYLCAIKPDGGNTIYFGEGSWLTVV.

Written as DNA, the CDR3 is TGTGCCAGCAGCTTGGCGTTGGGTGGCCGATACACAGATACGCAGTATTTT. Translated, it gives CASSLALGGRYTDTQYF. The rearrangement uses TRBV5-6 and TRBJ2-3; D call uncertain. The V end lost 0 bases, the J end lost 2 bases, and 16 bases lay between the germline ends. The CDR3 has 17 amino acids. CDR1 SGHDT and CDR2 YYEEEE come from the germline V gene.

The CDR3 protein is CASTARQGGHYGYTF. The CDR3 coding sequence is TGTGCCAGCACAGCTCGCCAAGGAGGACACTATGGCTACACCTTC. The chain carries TRBV7-2 and TRBJ1-2; no reliable D call. The germline V gene encodes CDR1 SGHTA and CDR2 FQGNSA. The V end lost 7 bases, the J end lost 3 bases, and 18 bases lay between the germline ends. CDR3 size: 15 residues.